What follows are 30 T cell receptor beta chains derived from one specimen sequenced in a study of identical twins. TCRdb redid the calling of the 5' RACE reads with MiXCR, one entry per CDR3 protein. The top ten hold 1.5% to 2% of the sample, which has around 670,000 distinct CDR3 sequences, 6% to 6.5% seen once. The specimen was naive T cells sorted from blood. These receptors were obtained from a man aged 18-30 years in good health.

This clonotype was seen repeatedly, ten times or more. The CDR3 here is CASSGGVVEQFF. DNA of the CDR3: TGTGCCAGCAGTGGAGGTGTGGTAGAGCAGTTCTTC. The rearrangement joins TRBV25-1 to TRBJ2-1; D unresolved. Trimming left V 4 bases short and J 10 bases short, with 11 bases between. CDR3 length equals 12 residues. Germline-derived CDR1 and CDR2 are MGHDK and SYGVNS.

This clonotype was seen ten or more times. The chain couples TRBV6-1 to TRBJ2-2; the match to TRBD1 covers 8 bases. There are 16 residues in the CDR3. CDR1 MNHNS and CDR2 SASEGT come from the germline V gene. The ends lost 6 bases at V and 2 bases at J; junction bases unmatched: 8. The CDR3 bases are TGTGCCAGCAGCCCATCAGGGGGCGGTAACACCGGGGAGCTGTTTTTT. This encodes CASSPSGGGNTGELFF.

The chain combines TRBV12-3 or TRBV12-4 with TRBJ2-5, with TRBD2 matching 8 bases. V was pared by 5 bases and J by 6 bases, with 14 bases of the junction left unmatched. The CDR3 is made up of 16 amino acids. This chain's CDR3 is CASSLDGRAGRQTQYF. CDR3 nucleotides: TGTGCCAGCAGTCTAGACGGGAGGGCCGGGAGGCAGACCCAGTACTTC.

This clonotype has a handful of counts. CDR3 sequence (DNA): TGTGCCAGCTTAGGAAACACTGAAGCTTTCTTT. It encodes CASLGNTEAFF. The V call is TRBV6-5, the J call TRBJ1-1; no clear D. Trimming removed 8 bases from V and 2 bases from J, with 6 bases in between. CDR1 MNHEY and CDR2 SVGAGI come from the germline V gene. This CDR3 is 11 amino acids long.

The gene calls are TRBV4-3 and TRBJ2-4; D gene uncertain. CDR1 is LGHNA, CDR2 YSLEER, per germline. V lost 0 bases and J 11 bases, leaving 14 bases between the germline ends. The CDR3 runs 14 residues. The CDR3 loop is CASSQDLNGEVQYF. DNA for the CDR3: TGCGCCAGCAGCCAAGATCTTAACGGTGAGGTTCAGTACTTC.

The V gene is TRBV18, the J gene TRBJ2-4; D assignment may be TRBD1 or TRBD2 (6 bases each). The CDR3 loop spans 15 amino acids. CDR1 is KGHSH, CDR2 LQKENI, per germline. The ends were cut back, 3 bases at V and 1 base at J, with 10 bases in the middle. CDR3 amino acids: CASSPEGGAKNIQYF. The CDR3 DNA follows: TGTGCCAGCTCACCGGAAGGGGGGGCCAAAAACATTCAGTACTTC.

This clonotype was observed at least ten times. The genes are TRBV6-1 and TRBJ2-1, with D possibly being TRBD1 (7 bases). The V and J ends lost 6 bases and 6 bases respectively, with 18 bases between them. In germline, CDR1 is MNHNS, CDR2 SASEGT. The CDR3 is 15 residues long. For the CDR3, the DNA is TGTGCCAGCAGGCGGGGAACAGGGGTGCTCAATGAGCAGTTCTTC. Translated, it gives CASRRGTGVLNEQFF.

This clonotype was seen more than once but under ten times. The CDR3 DNA follows: TGTGCCAGTAGAAGATTTCTTGGCGGAGTGGAGACCCAGTACTTC. This translates into CASRRFLGGVETQYF. This chain joins TRBV7-9 and TRBJ2-5, with D unclear. CDR3 length: 15 residues. Germline-derived CDR1 and CDR2 are SEHNR and FQNEAQ (reference sequence). V gave up 9 bases and J gave up 5 bases, with 22 bases separating them.

This clonotype has a count of ten or more. The rearrangement links TRBV12-3 or TRBV12-4 to TRBJ1-6, with D possibly TRBD1 on 5 matching bases. Trimming left V 6 bases short and J 9 bases short, with 15 bases between. There are 14 residues in the CDR3. CDR3 nucleotide sequence: TGTGCCAGCAGCCCGGGACGGAACCTTTCACCCCTCCACTTT. It encodes CASSPGRNLSPLHF.

This clonotype was counted many times. The V call is TRBV5-5, the J call TRBJ1-5; a possible D gene is TRBD1 (5 bases). Trimming left V 0 bases short and J 3 bases short, with 10 bases between. The V gene's germline CDR1 is SGHKS and CDR2 YYEKEE (reference sequence). CDR3 length: 15 residues. CDR3 in DNA: TGTGCCAGCAGCTTGGGACAGACTTTCAATCAGCCCCAGCATTTT. It yields the protein CASSLGQTFNQPQHF.

There are many counts of this clonotype. The genes are TRBV4-2 and TRBJ1-5; D ambiguous. From germline, CDR1 is LGHNA and CDR2 YNFKEQ. Trimming took off 0 bases at V and 0 bases at J, with 12 bases between the two ends. The CDR3 covers 17 residues. Here the CDR3 DNA reads TGTGCCAGCAGCCAAGATTCAGGAAGTACTAGCAATCAGCCCCAGCATTTT. It translates to CASSQDSGSTSNQPQHF.

In its sample, this clonotype was seen many times. This chain links TRBV27 with TRBJ2-2, with TRBD2 identical over 8 bases. Trimming removed 7 bases from V and 6 bases from J; junction bases left unmatched: 7. The CDR3 contains 14 residues. The germline V gene encodes CDR1 MNHEY and CDR2 SMNVEV (reference sequence). CDR3 sequence reads: CASIKLAVPGELFF. The DNA for the CDR3 is TGTGCCAGCATAAAACTAGCGGTACCCGGGGAGCTGTTTTTT.

V is TRBV20-1 and J is TRBJ2-7; TRBD2 matches at 14 bases. Germline V gene sequence: CDR1 DFQATT, CDR2 SNEGSKA (reference sequence). The CDR3 runs to 14 residues. V gave up 6 bases and J gave up 6 bases; unmatched junction bases: 7. The CDR3 DNA reads as TGCAGTGCCCGGGGACTAGCGGGAGCCGGCGAGCAGTACTTC. This sequence encodes CSARGLAGAGEQYF.

The sample holds many counts of this clonotype. This rearrangement joins TRBV5-5 to TRBJ1-1; maybe TRBD1 (5 bases). Trimming cost V 3 bases and J 6 bases, with 12 bases left between them. Germline V gene sequence: CDR1 SGHKS, CDR2 YYEKEE (reference sequence). The CDR3 covers 13 residues. The CDR3 here is CASSSNAGSEAFF. The CDR3 region has the DNA TGTGCCAGCAGCTCGAATGCAGGGTCTGAAGCTTTCTTT.

The V and J genes are TRBV7-6 and TRBJ1-1; tentatively, D is TRBD1 (5 bases). The CDR3 runs to 13 residues. Germline CDR1 SGHVS, CDR2 FNYEAQ. With 6 bases removed from V and 3 bases from J, the gap between germline ends came to 11 bases. The CDR3 bases are TGTGCCAGCAGAGGTGGGGGGGACACTGAAGCTTTCTTT. This sequence encodes CASRGGGDTEAFF.

The gene calls are TRBV11-2 and TRBJ2-1; D remains unclear. V was pared by 4 bases and J by 0 bases, with 10 bases between. The germline gives CDR1 SGHAT, CDR2 FQNNGV. CDR3 length: 15 amino acids. The CDR3 loop is CASSSRSRSYNEQFF. The DNA for the CDR3 is TGTGCCAGCAGCTCCCGTTCCCGCTCCTACAATGAGCAGTTCTTC.

The gene calls are TRBV6-5 and TRBJ2-7; 13 nucleotides agree with TRBD2. The CDR3 has 19 amino acids. Trimming at V came to 2 bases and at J to 0 bases, leaving 10 bases not matched to a gene. Germline assignment: CDR1 MNHEY and CDR2 SVGAGI. Here the CDR3 DNA reads TGTGCCAGCAGTTACCCACTAGCGGGAGGGTCTTTGATCTCCTACGAGCAGTACTTC. Its protein is CASSYPLAGGSLISYEQYF.

The chain is built from TRBV6-2 or TRBV6-3 and TRBJ2-3; TRBD2 agrees at 13 bases. The length of the CDR3 is 18 residues. The trim removed 3 bases at V and 3 bases at J, leaving 9 bases unmatched. Looked up from germline, CDR1 is MNHEY and CDR2 is SVGEGT. The CDR3 DNA is TGTGCCAGCAGTTATCGGACTAGCGGGAGCGTTCGGACAGATACGCAGTATTTT. It encodes CASSYRTSGSVRTDTQYF.

Ten or more counts support this clonotype. The rearrangement links TRBV28 to TRBJ1-1, with D unclear. CDR3 length: 13 residues. V was clipped by 2 bases and J by 3 bases, with 7 bases between them. Germline CDR1 MDHEN, CDR2 SYDVKM. As DNA, the CDR3 is TGTGCCAGCAGTTTAAGGACCCACACTGAAGCTTTCTTT. Protein product: CASSLRTHTEAFF.

This clonotype was found many times. This chain uses TRBV5-1 with TRBJ2-5, with D possibly TRBD2 on 5 matching bases. Per the germline V gene, CDR1 is SGHRS and CDR2 is YFSETQ. CDR3 length: 16 amino acids. The ends were cut back, 1 base at V and 2 bases at J, with 15 bases in the middle. CDR3 residues: CASSLSNSGYQETQYF. DNA for the CDR3: TGCGCCAGCAGCTTGAGCAACAGCGGCTATCAAGAGACCCAGTACTTC.

The table lists this clonotype with a few counts. This chain joins TRBV7-8 and TRBJ2-1; 12 bases line up with TRBD2. Per germline, CDR1 SGHVS and CDR2 FQNEAQ. V trimming: 5 bases; J trimming: 7 bases; junction bases outside the gene matches: 6. The CDR3 has 15 residues. CDR3 residues: CASSTRLAGANEQFF. The CDR3 DNA reads TGTGCCAGCAGCACGCGACTAGCGGGAGCTAATGAGCAGTTCTTC.

This clonotype was counted a few times. CDR3 sequence (DNA): TGTGCCAGCTCACCACAGTGGCTAGCGGGAGAAACCGGGGAGCTGTTTTTT. Translating it yields CASSPQWLAGETGELFF. V is TRBV18 and J is TRBJ2-2; 10 bases agree with TRBD2. CDR1 and CDR2 (germline): KGHSH, LQKENI. The length of the CDR3 is 17 residues. The J segment lost 5 bases and the V segment lost 1 base, leaving 7 bases of the junction unmatched.

V and J are TRBV6-2 or TRBV6-3 and TRBJ2-7; possibly TRBD1 or TRBD2 for D (5 bases each). The CDR3 is made up of 14 amino acids. V dropped 6 bases and J dropped 6 bases, with 18 bases sitting between them. Germline CDR1 is MNHEY and CDR2 is SVGEGT. The CDR3 spells CASRAGANVGEQYF. The CDR3 bases are TGTGCCAGCAGGGCCGGGGCCAATGTCGGCGAGCAGTACTTC.

This clonotype was counted between two and nine times. The chain carries TRBV29-1 and TRBJ1-6, with 9 bases lining up with TRBD1. Trimming took 6 bases from V and 10 from J; bases not matched to a gene: 7. The germline V gene encodes CDR1 SQVTM and CDR2 ANQGSEA. The CDR3 loop spans 13 amino acids. The CDR3 here is CSVEQGAGSPLHF. The CDR3, as DNA: TGCAGCGTCGAACAGGGGGCTGGCTCACCCCTCCACTTT. Based on the CDR3 plus reference TRBV29-1 and TRBJ1-6, the full variable domain is SAVISQKPSRDICQRGTSLTIQCQVDSQVTMMFWYRQQPGQSLTLIATANQGSEATYESGFVIDKFPISRPNLTFSTLTVSNMSPEDSSIYLCSVEQGAGSPLHFGNGTRLTVT.

This clonotype was recorded many times. The chain joins TRBV7-8 to TRBJ2-1; no reliable D call. Germline V gives CDR1 SGHVS, CDR2 FQNEAQ. The CDR3 totals 15 residues. Between the trimmed V and J ends, which lost 2 bases and 7 bases, there was a span of 15 bases. The CDR3 loop reads CASSLWRRGRNEQFF. CDR3 DNA sequence: TGTGCCAGCAGCTTATGGCGGCGTGGCAGAAATGAGCAGTTCTTC. Based on the CDR3 plus reference TRBV7-8 and TRBJ2-1, the full variable domain is GAGVSQSPRYKVAKRGQDVALRCDPISGHVSLFWYQQALGQGPEFLTYFQNEAQLDKSGLPSDRFFAERPEGSVSTLKIQRTQQEDSAVYLCASSLWRRGRNEQFFGPGTRLTVL.

The table lists this clonotype with many counts. The chain employs TRBV7-9 and TRBJ2-1, with no clear D. Germline-derived CDR1 and CDR2 are SEHNR and FQNEAQ (reference sequence). V gave up 3 bases and J gave up 3 bases, with 12 bases separating them. This CDR3 comprises 15 residues. Here the CDR3 reads CASSFGSMSYNEQFF. The CDR3 DNA is TGTGCCAGCAGCTTCGGCTCGATGAGCTACAATGAGCAGTTCTTC.

This clonotype was counted ten times or more. The chain couples TRBV15 to TRBJ2-6; D unresolved. The CDR3 contains 15 residues. The ends were cut back, 5 bases at V and 0 bases at J, with 8 bases in the middle. The germline gives CDR1 LNHNV, CDR2 YYDKDF (reference sequence). In DNA, the CDR3 is TGTGCCACCAGCGTTGACATCTCTGGGGCCAACGTCCTGACTTTC. Its translation: CATSVDISGANVLTF.

The rearrangement links TRBV7-7 to TRBJ2-1; 7 bases fit TRBD2. V trimming: 2 bases; J trimming: 5 bases; junction bases outside the gene matches: 9. This CDR3 contains 16 residues. Germline values: CDR1 SSHAT, CDR2 FNYEAQ (reference sequence). As DNA, the CDR3 is TGTGCCAGCAGCTTAAGCGCTAGCGGCGGCCACAATGAGCAGTTCTTC. Its protein is CASSLSASGGHNEQFF.

The CDR3 DNA reads TGTGCCAGCAGCCAGAGACAGGGGCGGGGGCACACTGAAGCTTTCTTT. Translated: CASSQRQGRGHTEAFF. The chain recombines TRBV3-1 with TRBJ1-1, with 8 positions matching TRBD1. The germline CDR1 and CDR2 sequences are LGHDT and YNNKEL (reference sequence). The V and J ends lost 3 bases and 3 bases, in that order; junction bases with no gene match: 9. CDR3 length: 16 residues.

There are many counts of this clonotype. The V and J genes are TRBV5-6 and TRBJ2-1; D is perhaps TRBD2 (5 bases). The CDR3 runs to 12 residues. Germline V gene lookup returns CDR1 SGHDT and CDR2 YYEEEE. With 3 bases removed from V and 10 bases from J, the gap between germline ends came to 11 bases. The CDR3 loop is CASSYYQREQFF. In nucleotides, the CDR3 is TGTGCCAGCAGCTACTACCAGCGGGAGCAGTTCTTC.